The rows below give T cell receptor beta chains drawn from one sample of a study of T-cell reconstitution after alpha-beta-depleted transplantation in children. TCRdb processed the PCR reads anew with MiXCR; each CDR3 protein has one entry. This sample yields 450,000 to 700,000 distinct CDR3 sequences, of which roughly 30% are seen a single time; around a third belongs to the top ten. Sequenced here: PBMCs, sampled before TCRalphabeta/CD19-depleted stem cell transplant. Receptors were obtained from a boy younger than two with Wiskott-Aldrich syndrome, due to receive a stem cell transplant. Each CDR3 is given without its conserved first and last residue.

J: TRBJ2-2
V: TRBV7-9
CDR3: ASSLAPPFANTGELF

J: TRBJ2-1
V: TRBV29-1
CDR3: SVGRAGGDNEQF

J: TRBJ2-3
V: TRBV9
CDR3: ASSPPRERMSTDTQY

J: TRBJ2-7
V: TRBV5-1
CDR3: ASSLGQGIYEQY

J: TRBJ2-5
V: TRBV5-1
CDR3: ASSPQGSGSWETQY

J: TRBJ2-1
V: TRBV29-1
CDR3: SVEGRLAKNYNEQF

J: TRBJ2-5
V: TRBV6-5
CDR3: ASSYSVTSGSLKTQY

J: TRBJ2-1
V: TRBV5-1
CDR3: ASSLFSGRASYNEQF

J: TRBJ2-7
V: TRBV7-9
CDR3: ASSPIAGDYEQY

J: TRBJ2-7
V: TRBV10-3
CDR3: AISESKAGPYEQY

J: TRBJ2-7
V: TRBV20-1
CDR3: SARDPLAGAVMQY

J: TRBJ2-7
V: TRBV20-1
CDR3: SASDGTSSEQY

J: TRBJ2-7
V: TRBV2
CDR3: ASNPRDYHYEQY

J: TRBJ2-1
V: TRBV5-1
CDR3: ASSDPSGRAWEF

J: TRBJ2-3
V: TRBV15
CDR3: ATSPRLALTDTQY

J: TRBJ2-1
V: TRBV29-1
CDR3: STRRLAGVSNEQF

J: TRBJ1-1
V: TRBV7-9
CDR3: ASSSGETEAF

J: TRBJ2-7
V: TRBV15
CDR3: ATSRRIAGGPDEQY

J: TRBJ1-2
V: TRBV18
CDR3: ASSFPSRWDYGYT

J: TRBJ2-2
V: TRBV25-1
CDR3: ASKQGGDTGELF

J: TRBJ2-3
V: TRBV20-1
CDR3: SATGALGTKGPF

J: TRBJ2-2
V: TRBV10-3
CDR3: AISRGQNTGELF

J: TRBJ2-4
V: TRBV5-1
CDR3: ASSQTGLAKNIQY

J: TRBJ2-1
V: TRBV29-1
CDR3: SVGGKLTREQF

J: TRBJ2-2
V: TRBV5-1
CDR3: ASSSFTGGSGELF

J: TRBJ2-3
V: TRBV4-2
CDR3: ASSQEFWSGLAGGSTDTQY

J: TRBJ2-1
V: TRBV5-6
CDR3: ASSQQGASPYNEQF

J: TRBJ2-2
V: TRBV5-6
CDR3: ASRGLRSATGELF

J: TRBJ2-3
V: TRBV9
CDR3: ASSVNGSGVPSTDTQY

J: TRBJ2-1
V: TRBV7-2
CDR3: ASSGLAGNNEQF

J: TRBJ2-7
V: TRBV19
CDR3: ASSRRQASYEQY

J: TRBJ1-2
V: TRBV28
CDR3: ASSFDRAANYGYT

J: TRBJ2-1
V: TRBV3-1
CDR3: ASSQDRTGPRVWGSSYNEQF

J: TRBJ2-3
V: TRBV7-8
CDR3: ASSHLDSTNTQY

J: TRBJ2-7
V: TRBV20-1
CDR3: SATGDRGPEQY

J: TRBJ2-4
V: TRBV20-1
CDR3: SASLQGAAKNIQY

J: TRBJ2-2
V: TRBV10-2
CDR3: ASSESMVTSVTGELF

J: TRBJ1-1
V: TRBV11-3
CDR3: ASSSRTGGDTEAF

J: TRBJ2-7
V: TRBV18
CDR3: ASSPQQGYEQY

J: TRBJ1-4
V: TRBV15
CDR3: ATSRARGATNEKLF

J: TRBJ1-1
V: TRBV5-1
CDR3: ASSGGTGTMNTEAF

J: TRBJ2-3
V: TRBV7-8
CDR3: ASSSRLASRRSDTQY

J: TRBJ2-7
V: TRBV27
CDR3: ASSRTGLEQY

J: TRBJ2-1
V: TRBV7-7
CDR3: ASSLSRVTEQF

J: TRBJ2-5
V: TRBV12-3/TRBV12-4
CDR3: ASSLRRAGGQETQY

J: TRBJ2-2
V: TRBV24-1
CDR3: ATFTGGKRSRCITGELF

J: TRBJ2-2
V: TRBV10-1
CDR3: ASSDGQGDTGELF

J: TRBJ2-2
V: TRBV20-1
CDR3: SARARLAGNTGELF

J: TRBJ1-6
V: TRBV6-1
CDR3: ASSPMPGLMNSPLH

J: TRBJ2-3
V: TRBV18
CDR3: ASSPRNRVEGDTQY

J: TRBJ2-7
V: TRBV28
CDR3: ASKGGSAHEQY

J: TRBJ1-6
V: TRBV12-3/TRBV12-4
CDR3: ASSIGTDNSPLH

J: TRBJ2-1
V: TRBV5-5
CDR3: ASSLSIAGANEQF

J: TRBJ2-3
V: TRBV5-1
CDR3: ASSLDGGRALADTQY

J: TRBJ1-5
V: TRBV18
CDR3: ASSPDGGGQPQH

J: TRBJ1-5
V: TRBV20-1
CDR3: SARDGRTAGSNQPQH

J: TRBJ2-1
V: TRBV29-1
CDR3: SVVSRNNEQF